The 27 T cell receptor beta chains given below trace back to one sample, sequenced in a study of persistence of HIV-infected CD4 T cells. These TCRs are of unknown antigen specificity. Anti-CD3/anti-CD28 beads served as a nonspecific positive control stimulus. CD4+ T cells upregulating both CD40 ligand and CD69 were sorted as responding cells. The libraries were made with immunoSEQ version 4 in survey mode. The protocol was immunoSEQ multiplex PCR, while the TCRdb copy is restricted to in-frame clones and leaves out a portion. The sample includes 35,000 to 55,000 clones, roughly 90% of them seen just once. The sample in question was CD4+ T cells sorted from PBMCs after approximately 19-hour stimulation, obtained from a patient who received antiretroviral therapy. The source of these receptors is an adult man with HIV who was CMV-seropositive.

In nucleotides, the CDR3 is TGCGCCAGCAGCAGGGGAGGACAGGGGCTCGAGCAGTACTTC. The encoded protein is CASSRGGQGLEQYF. The chain combines TRBV5-1 with TRBJ2-7; 9 bases agree with TRBD1. V trimming: 4 bases; J trimming: 6 bases; junction bases outside the gene matches: 8. CDR1 is SGHRS and CDR2 is YFSETQ in the germline V gene. CDR3 length equals 14 residues.

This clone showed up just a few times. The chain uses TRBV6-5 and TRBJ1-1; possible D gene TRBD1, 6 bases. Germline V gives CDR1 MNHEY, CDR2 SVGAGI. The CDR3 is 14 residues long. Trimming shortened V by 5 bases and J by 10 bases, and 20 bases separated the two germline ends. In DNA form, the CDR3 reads TGTGCCAGCAGTCCACTAGCGGCTTTAGGGGGAGCTTTCTTT. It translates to CASSPLAALGGAFF.

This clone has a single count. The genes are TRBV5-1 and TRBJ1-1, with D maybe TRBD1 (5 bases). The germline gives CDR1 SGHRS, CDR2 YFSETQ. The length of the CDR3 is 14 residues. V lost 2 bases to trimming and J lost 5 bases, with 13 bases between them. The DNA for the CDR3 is TGCGCCAGCAGCTTCCAGGGAAGAGGAACTGAAGCTTTCTTT. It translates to CASSFQGRGTEAFF.

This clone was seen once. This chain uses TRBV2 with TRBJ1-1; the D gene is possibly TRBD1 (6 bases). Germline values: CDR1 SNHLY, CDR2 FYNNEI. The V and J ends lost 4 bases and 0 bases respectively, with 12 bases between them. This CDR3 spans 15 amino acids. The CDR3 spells CASSVRGVLNTEAFF. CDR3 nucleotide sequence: TGTGCCAGCAGTGTCAGGGGCGTTTTGAACACTGAAGCTTTCTTT. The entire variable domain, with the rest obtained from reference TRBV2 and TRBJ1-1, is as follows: EPEVTQTPSHQVTQMGQEVILRCVPISNHLYFYWYRQILGQKVEFLVSFYNNEISEKSEIFDDQFSVERPDGSNFTLKIRSTKLEDSAMYFCASSVRGVLNTEAFFGQGTRLTVV.

CDR3 protein: CASSSLLDRGGYSNQPQHF. As DNA, the CDR3 is TGTGCCAGCAGTTCCCTCCTGGACAGGGGGGGCTATAGCAATCAGCCCCAGCATTTT. The chain joins TRBV28 to TRBJ1-5; 10 bases agree with TRBD1. V was clipped by 4 bases and J by 0 bases; unmatched bases: 12. The CDR3 has 19 residues. Germline CDR1 and CDR2: MDHEN and SYDVKM.

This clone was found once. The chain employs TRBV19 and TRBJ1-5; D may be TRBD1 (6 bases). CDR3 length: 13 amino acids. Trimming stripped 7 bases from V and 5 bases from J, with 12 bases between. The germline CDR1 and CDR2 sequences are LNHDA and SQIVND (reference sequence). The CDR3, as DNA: TGTGCCAGTACCCACAGGGAATATCAGCCCCAGCATTTT. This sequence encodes CASTHREYQPQHF.

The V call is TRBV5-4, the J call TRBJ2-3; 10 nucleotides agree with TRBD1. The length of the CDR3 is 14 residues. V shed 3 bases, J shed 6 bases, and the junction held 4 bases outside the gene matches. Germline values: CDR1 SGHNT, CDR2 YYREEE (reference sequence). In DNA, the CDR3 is TGTGCCAGCAGCTCCAGACAGGGGGCGGATACGCAGTATTTT. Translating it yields CASSSRQGADTQYF.

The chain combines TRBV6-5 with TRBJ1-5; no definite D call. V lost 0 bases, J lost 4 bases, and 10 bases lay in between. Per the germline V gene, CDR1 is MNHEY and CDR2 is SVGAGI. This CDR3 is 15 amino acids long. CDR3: CASSYSKPANQPQHF. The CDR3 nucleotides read TGTGCCAGCAGTTACTCGAAACCGGCTAATCAGCCCCAGCATTTT.

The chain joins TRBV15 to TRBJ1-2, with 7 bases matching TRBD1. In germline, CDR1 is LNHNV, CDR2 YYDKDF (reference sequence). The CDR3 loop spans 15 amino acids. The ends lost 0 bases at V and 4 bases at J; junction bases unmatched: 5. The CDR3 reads CATSRDRGQIYGYTF. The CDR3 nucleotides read TGTGCCACCAGCAGAGATAGGGGACAGATCTATGGCTACACCTTC.

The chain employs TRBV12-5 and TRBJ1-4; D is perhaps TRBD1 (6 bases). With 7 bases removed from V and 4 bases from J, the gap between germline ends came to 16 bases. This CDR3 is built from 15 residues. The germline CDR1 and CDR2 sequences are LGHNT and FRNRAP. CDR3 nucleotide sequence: TGTGCTAGTGCCCCAACAGGGAACGTTAATGAAAAACTGTTTTTT. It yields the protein CASAPTGNVNEKLFF.

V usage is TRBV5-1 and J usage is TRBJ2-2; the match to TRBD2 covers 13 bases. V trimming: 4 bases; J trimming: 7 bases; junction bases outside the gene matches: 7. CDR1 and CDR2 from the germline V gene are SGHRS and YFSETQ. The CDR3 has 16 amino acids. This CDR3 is CASSRLAGGLGGELFF. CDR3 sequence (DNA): TGCGCCAGCAGCCGACTAGCGGGGGGCCTGGGCGGGGAGCTGTTTTTT.

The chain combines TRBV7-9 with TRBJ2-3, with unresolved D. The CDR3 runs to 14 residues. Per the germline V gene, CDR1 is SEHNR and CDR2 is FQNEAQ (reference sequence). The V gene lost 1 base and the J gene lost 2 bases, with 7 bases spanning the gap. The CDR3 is CASSLGAFTDTQYF. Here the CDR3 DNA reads TGTGCCAGCAGCTTAGGAGCTTTCACAGATACGCAGTATTTT.

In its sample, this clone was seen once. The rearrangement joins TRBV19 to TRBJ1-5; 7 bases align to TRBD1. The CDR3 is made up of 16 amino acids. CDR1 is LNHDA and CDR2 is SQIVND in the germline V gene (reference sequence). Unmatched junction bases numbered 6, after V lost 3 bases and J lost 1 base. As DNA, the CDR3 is TGTGCCAGTAGTATTGCGACAGGGTACAGCAATCAGCCCCAGCATTTT. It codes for CASSIATGYSNQPQHF.

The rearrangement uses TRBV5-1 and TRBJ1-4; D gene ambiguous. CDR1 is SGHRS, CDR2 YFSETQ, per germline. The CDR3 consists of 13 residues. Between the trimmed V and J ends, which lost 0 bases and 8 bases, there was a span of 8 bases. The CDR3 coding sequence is TGCGCCAGCAGCTTGGACAGATGGGAAAAACTGTTTTTT. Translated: CASSLDRWEKLFF.

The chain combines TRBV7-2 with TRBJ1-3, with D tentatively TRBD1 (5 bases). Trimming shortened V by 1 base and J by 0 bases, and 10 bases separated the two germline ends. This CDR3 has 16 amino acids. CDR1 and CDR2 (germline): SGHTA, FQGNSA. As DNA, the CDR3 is TGTGCCAGCAGCTTAGGGGGGGGATTCTCTGGAAACACCATATATTTT. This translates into CASSLGGGFSGNTIYF. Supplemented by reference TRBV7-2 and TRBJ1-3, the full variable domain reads GAGVSQSPSNKVTEKGKDVELRCDPISGHTALYWYRQSLGQGLEFLIYFQGNSAPDKSGLPSDRFSAERTGGSVSTLTIQRTQQEDSAVYLCASSLGGGFSGNTIYFGEGSWLTVV.

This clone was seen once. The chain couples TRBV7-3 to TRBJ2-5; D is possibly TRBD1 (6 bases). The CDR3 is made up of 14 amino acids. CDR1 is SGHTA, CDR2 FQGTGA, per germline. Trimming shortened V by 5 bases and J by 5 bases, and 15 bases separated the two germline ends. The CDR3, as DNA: TGTGCCAGCAGCCCCATAGGGGGACGGGAGACCCAGTACTTC. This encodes CASSPIGGRETQYF.

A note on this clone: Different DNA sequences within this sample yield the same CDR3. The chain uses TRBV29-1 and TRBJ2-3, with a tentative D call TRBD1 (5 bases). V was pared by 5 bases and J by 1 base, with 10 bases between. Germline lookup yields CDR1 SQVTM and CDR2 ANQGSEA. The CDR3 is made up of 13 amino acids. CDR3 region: CSVSQGGTDTQYF. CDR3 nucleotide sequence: TGCAGCGTTAGCCAAGGGGGCACAGATACGCAGTATTTT.

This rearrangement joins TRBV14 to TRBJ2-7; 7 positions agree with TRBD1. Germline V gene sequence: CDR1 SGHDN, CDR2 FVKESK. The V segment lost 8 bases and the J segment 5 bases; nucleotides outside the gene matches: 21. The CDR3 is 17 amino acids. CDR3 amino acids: CASPNEPTGLLKDEQYF. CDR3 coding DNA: TGTGCCAGCCCCAACGAACCGACAGGGCTTTTGAAGGACGAGCAGTACTTC.

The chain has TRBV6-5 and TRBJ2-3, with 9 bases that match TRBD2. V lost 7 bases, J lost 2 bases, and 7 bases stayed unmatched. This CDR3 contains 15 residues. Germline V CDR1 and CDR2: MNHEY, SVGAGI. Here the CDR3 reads CASTPLAGTTDTQYF. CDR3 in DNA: TGTGCCAGCACTCCTCTAGCGGGGACCACAGATACGCAGTATTTT.

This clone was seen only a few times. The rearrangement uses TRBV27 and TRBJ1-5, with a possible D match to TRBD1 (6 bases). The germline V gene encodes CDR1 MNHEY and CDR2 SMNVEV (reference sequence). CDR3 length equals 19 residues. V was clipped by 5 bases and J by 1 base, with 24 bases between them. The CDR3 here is CASSPTGGQGRYSNQPQHF. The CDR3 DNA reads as TGTGCCAGCAGTCCCACCGGGGGCCAGGGTCGTTACAGCAATCAGCCCCAGCATTTT.

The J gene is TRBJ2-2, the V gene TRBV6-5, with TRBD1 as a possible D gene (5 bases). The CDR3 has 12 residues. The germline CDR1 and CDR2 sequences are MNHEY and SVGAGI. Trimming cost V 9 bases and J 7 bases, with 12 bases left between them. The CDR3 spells CASTAGYGELFF. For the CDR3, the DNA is TGTGCCAGTACCGCAGGGTACGGGGAGCTGTTTTTT.

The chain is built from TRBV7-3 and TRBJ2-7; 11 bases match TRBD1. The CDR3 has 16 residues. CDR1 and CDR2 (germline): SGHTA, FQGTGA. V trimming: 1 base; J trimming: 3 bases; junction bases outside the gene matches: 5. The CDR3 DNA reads TGTGCCAGCAGCTTAATGCCGGGACAGGGGGTCTACGAGCAGTACTTC. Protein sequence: CASSLMPGQGVYEQYF. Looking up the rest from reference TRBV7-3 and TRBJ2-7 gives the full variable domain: GAGVSQTPSNKVTEKGKYVELRCDPISGHTALYWYRQSLGQGPEFLIYFQGTGAADDSGLPNDRFFAVRPEGSVSTLKIQRTERGDSAVYLCASSLMPGQGVYEQYFGPGTRLTVT.

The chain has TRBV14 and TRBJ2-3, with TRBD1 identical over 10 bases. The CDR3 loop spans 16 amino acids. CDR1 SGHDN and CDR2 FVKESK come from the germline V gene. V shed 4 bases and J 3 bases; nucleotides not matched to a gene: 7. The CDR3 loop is CASSPRQGARTDTQYF. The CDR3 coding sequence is TGTGCCAGCAGCCCTCGACAGGGGGCGCGTACAGATACGCAGTATTTT. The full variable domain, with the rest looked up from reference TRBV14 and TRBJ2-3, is EAGVTQFPSHSVIEKGQTVTLRCDPISGHDNLYWYRRVMGKEIKFLLHFVKESKQDESGMPNNRFLAERTGGTYSTLKVQPAELEDSGVYFCASSPRQGARTDTQYFGPGTRLTVL.

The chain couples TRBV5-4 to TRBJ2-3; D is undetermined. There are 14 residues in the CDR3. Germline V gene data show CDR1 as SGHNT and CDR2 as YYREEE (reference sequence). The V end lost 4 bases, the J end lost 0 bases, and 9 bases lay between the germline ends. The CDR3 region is CASSLKTSTDTQYF. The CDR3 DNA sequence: TGTGCCAGCAGCCTGAAGACTAGCACAGATACGCAGTATTTT.

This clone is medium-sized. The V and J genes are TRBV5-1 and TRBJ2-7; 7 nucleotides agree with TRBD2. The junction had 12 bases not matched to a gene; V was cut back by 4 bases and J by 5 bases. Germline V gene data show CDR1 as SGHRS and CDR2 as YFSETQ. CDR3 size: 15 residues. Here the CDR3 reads CASSIGSTGGNEQYF. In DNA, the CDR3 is TGCGCCAGCAGCATCGGGTCAACGGGAGGAAACGAGCAGTACTTC.

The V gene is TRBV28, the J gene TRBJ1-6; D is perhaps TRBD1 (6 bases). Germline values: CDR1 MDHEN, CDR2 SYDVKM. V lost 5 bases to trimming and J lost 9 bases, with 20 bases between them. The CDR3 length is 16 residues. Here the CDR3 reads CASSPSRTKGGSPLHF. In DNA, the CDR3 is TGTGCCAGCAGTCCCTCCCGGACCAAAGGGGGTTCACCCCTCCACTTT. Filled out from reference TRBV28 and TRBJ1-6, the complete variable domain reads DVKVTQSSRYLVKRTGEKVFLECVQDMDHENMFWYRQDPGLGLRLIYFSYDVKMKEKGDIPEGYSVSREKKERFSLILESASTNQTSMYLCASSPSRTKGGSPLHFGNGTRLTVT.

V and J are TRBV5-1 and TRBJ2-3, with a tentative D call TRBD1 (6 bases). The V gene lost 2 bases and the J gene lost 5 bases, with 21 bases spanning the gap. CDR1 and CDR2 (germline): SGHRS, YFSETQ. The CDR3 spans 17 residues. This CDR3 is CASSLITGSGIGDTQYF. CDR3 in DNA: TGCGCCAGCAGCTTAATAACAGGGTCCGGTATCGGAGATACGCAGTATTTT. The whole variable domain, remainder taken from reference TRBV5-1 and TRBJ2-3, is KAGVTQTPRYLIKTRGQQVTLSCSPISGHRSVSWYQQTPGQGLQFLFEYFSETQRNKGNFPGRFSGRQFSNSRSEMNVSTLELGDSALYLCASSLITGSGIGDTQYFGPGTRLTVL.